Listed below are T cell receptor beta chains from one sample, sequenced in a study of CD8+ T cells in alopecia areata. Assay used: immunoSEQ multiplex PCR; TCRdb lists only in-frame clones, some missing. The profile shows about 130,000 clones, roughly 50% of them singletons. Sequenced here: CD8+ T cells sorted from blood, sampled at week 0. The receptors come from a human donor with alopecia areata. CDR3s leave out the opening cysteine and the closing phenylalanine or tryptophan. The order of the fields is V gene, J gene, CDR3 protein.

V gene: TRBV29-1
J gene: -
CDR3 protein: SVEEGQYYEQY

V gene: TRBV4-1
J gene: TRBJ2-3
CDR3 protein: ASSQGTGVSTDTQY

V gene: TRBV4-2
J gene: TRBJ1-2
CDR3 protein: ASSQDAAANYGYT

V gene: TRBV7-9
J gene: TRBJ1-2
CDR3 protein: ASSSQPRGEGYT

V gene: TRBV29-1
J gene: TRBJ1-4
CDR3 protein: SVEAGMGEKLF

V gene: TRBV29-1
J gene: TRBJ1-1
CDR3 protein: SVEGSNVPEAF

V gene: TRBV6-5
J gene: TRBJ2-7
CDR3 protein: ASSYSEGAGYEQY

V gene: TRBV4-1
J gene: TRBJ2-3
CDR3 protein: ASSQDKGIEADTQY

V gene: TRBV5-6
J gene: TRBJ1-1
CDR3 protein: ASSLGVRNTEAF

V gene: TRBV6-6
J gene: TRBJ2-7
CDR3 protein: ASSYSGPTYEQY

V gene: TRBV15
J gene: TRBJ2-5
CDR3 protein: ATSRDRDWFQETQY

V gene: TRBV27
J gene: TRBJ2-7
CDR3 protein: ASAWRASSYEQY

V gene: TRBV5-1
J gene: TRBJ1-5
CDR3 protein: ASSGEGGNQPQH

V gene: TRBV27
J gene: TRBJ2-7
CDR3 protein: ASSLAGSSYEQY

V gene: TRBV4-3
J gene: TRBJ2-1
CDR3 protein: ASSQGVGSYNEQF

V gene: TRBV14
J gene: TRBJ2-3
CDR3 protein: ASSQVDRFTDTQY